One sample yielded the 23 T cell receptor beta chains listed below, sequenced in a study of technical replicates of blood from a handful of donors. Assay: immunoSEQ multiplex PCR; the TCRdb copy retains only in-frame clones and omits some. Of 75,000 to 100,000 clones in the sample, 90% to 95% were seen once. The specimen sequenced was T cells isolated from PBMCs. The receptor source for this set is a human donor in good health.

The gene calls are TRBV28 and TRBJ2-7, with D maybe TRBD2 (6 bases). The CDR3 loop spans 18 amino acids. Per germline, CDR1 MDHEN and CDR2 SYDVKM. Trimming cost V 3 bases and J 3 bases, with 24 bases left between them. The CDR3: CASSLSRWGSVGGYEQYF. The CDR3 nucleotides read TGTGCCAGCAGTTTGAGTCGTTGGGGGAGCGTCGGGGGCTACGAGCAGTACTTC.

This clone was observed a single time. V usage is TRBV2 and J usage is TRBJ1-6, with 9 bases matching TRBD1. Germline V lookup: CDR1 SNHLY, CDR2 FYNNEI. The CDR3 totals 15 residues. J gave up 10 bases and V 5 bases, and 9 bases lay outside the gene matches. DNA of the CDR3: TGTGCCAGCAGTCCGGGACAGGGCTTAGGGTCACCCCTCCACTTT. Amino acid sequence: CASSPGQGLGSPLHF.

This chain connects TRBV18 to TRBJ2-2, with 9 bases lining up with TRBD2. Trimming took 6 bases from V and 4 from J; bases not matched to a gene: 15. Germline assignment: CDR1 KGHSH and CDR2 LQKENI. This CDR3 is built from 18 residues. The CDR3 loop is CASSSGTSGYFGTGELFF. The DNA for the CDR3 is TGTGCCAGCTCCTCGGGAACTAGCGGGTATTTCGGCACCGGGGAGCTGTTTTTT.

This chain joins TRBV19 and TRBJ1-2, with D unclear. V was cut by 5 bases and J by 4 bases, with 23 bases left in between. Germline CDR1 is LNHDA and CDR2 is SQIVND (reference sequence). The CDR3 is 17 residues long. The CDR3 region is CASSRNRERLSSYGYTF. As DNA, the CDR3 is TGTGCCAGTAGTCGTAACAGAGAACGTTTATCCTCCTATGGCTACACCTTC.

J is TRBJ1-2 and V is TRBV6-5; perhaps TRBD1 as D (6 bases). Trimming shortened V by 0 bases and J by 3 bases, and 11 bases separated the two germline ends. The CDR3 length is 15 residues. Germline CDR1 and CDR2: MNHEY and SVGAGI. The CDR3 region is CASSYSKPGDYGYTF. CDR3 DNA sequence: TGTGCCAGCAGTTACTCTAAGCCAGGGGACTATGGCTACACCTTC.

The chain uses TRBV13 and TRBJ1-1; 8 bases are a match to TRBD1. Germline V CDR1 and CDR2: PRHDT, FYEKMQ (reference sequence). There are 18 residues in the CDR3. V lost 1 base and J lost 3; bases outside the gene matches: 13. The DNA for the CDR3 is TGTGCCAGCAGCTTAGTGGTATCAGGGCAGGGGGCGGACACTGAAGCTTTCTTT. Protein product: CASSLVVSGQGADTEAFF. The full variable domain, completed using reference TRBV13 and TRBJ1-1, is AAGVIQSPRHLIKEKRETATLKCYPIPRHDTVYWYQQGPGQDPQFLISFYEKMQSDKGSIPDRFSAQQFSDYHSELNMSSLELGDSALYFCASSLVVSGQGADTEAFFGQGTRLTVV.

The chain combines TRBV9 with TRBJ2-2, with 7 bases lining up with TRBD1. Trimming took 3 bases from V and 4 from J; bases not matched to a gene: 9. This CDR3 contains 16 residues. Germline V CDR1 and CDR2: SGDLS, YYNGEE. The CDR3 bases are TGTGCCAGCAGCGCGAACAGGGGCAGGGTCACCGGGGAGCTGTTTTTT. Its protein product is CASSANRGRVTGELFF.

V is TRBV28 and J is TRBJ1-4, with D possibly being TRBD1 (6 bases). The V end was cut by 8 bases, the J end by 5 bases, with 9 bases between. Germline lookup yields CDR1 MDHEN and CDR2 SYDVKM. The CDR3 covers 12 residues. The CDR3 is CASHRANEKLFF. CDR3 coding DNA: TGTGCCAGCCACAGGGCGAATGAAAAACTGTTTTTT.

This chain links TRBV27 with TRBJ2-3; D is perhaps TRBD2 (5 bases). Trimming took 8 bases from V and 8 from J, leaving 23 bases between them. There are 15 residues in the CDR3. Germline values: CDR1 MNHEY, CDR2 SMNVEV (reference sequence). CDR3 bases: TGTGCCAGCGTCCTAAACCCCGGGCTTGAGGGTACGCAGTATTTT. Amino acid sequence: CASVLNPGLEGTQYF.

The V call is TRBV5-4, the J call TRBJ1-2; maybe TRBD1 (5 bases). Germline CDR1 SGHNT, CDR2 YYREEE (reference sequence). CDR3 size: 14 residues. V dropped 0 bases and J dropped 6 bases, with 12 bases sitting between them. The CDR3 DNA reads TGTGCCAGCAGCTTGGCAACAGGCAGTCATGGCTACACCTTC. Translation: CASSLATGSHGYTF.

The chain couples TRBV5-6 to TRBJ1-5, with D maybe TRBD1 (5 bases). Germline V gene data show CDR1 as SGHDT and CDR2 as YYEEEE. CDR3 length: 14 amino acids. Trimming stripped 0 bases from V and 5 bases from J, with 9 bases between. The CDR3 region has the DNA TGTGCCAGCAGCTTGGTAGGGGAGGATCAGCCCCAGCATTTT. Translation: CASSLVGEDQPQHF.

This chain uses TRBV28 with TRBJ1-2; D might be TRBD1 (6 bases). This CDR3 comprises 12 residues. Trimming left V 8 bases short and J 3 bases short, with 10 bases between. Germline CDR1 MDHEN, CDR2 SYDVKM. CDR3 sequence: CASEGVHYGYTF. The CDR3, as DNA: TGTGCCAGCGAGGGGGTCCACTATGGCTACACCTTC.

This chain joins TRBV2 and TRBJ2-2, with 10 bases identical to TRBD1. Trimming removed 8 bases from V and 6 bases from J; junction bases left unmatched: 0. The CDR3 covers 12 residues. CDR1 SNHLY and CDR2 FYNNEI come from the germline V gene. The CDR3 reads CASGQGAGELFF. The CDR3 DNA is TGTGCCAGCGGACAGGGGGCCGGGGAGCTGTTTTTT.

The V gene is TRBV27, the J gene TRBJ2-1; the D gene is possibly TRBD2 (6 bases). Trimming stripped 4 bases from V and 7 bases from J, with 14 bases between. From germline, CDR1 is MNHEY and CDR2 SMNVEV (reference sequence). The CDR3 is 14 residues long. In nucleotides, the CDR3 is TGTGCCAGCAGTTCATACCGGGACTCAAATGAGCAGTTCTTC. This sequence encodes CASSSYRDSNEQFF.

The gene calls are TRBV11-2 and TRBJ1-1; D unresolved. The germline V gene has CDR1 SGHAT and CDR2 FQNNGV. With 2 bases removed from V and 5 bases from J, the gap between germline ends came to 6 bases. This CDR3 region has 12 residues. The CDR3 bases are TGTGCCAGCAGCTTAACGAGGACTGAAGCTTTCTTT. This gives the protein CASSLTRTEAFF.

V is TRBV7-3 and J is TRBJ2-1, with D unclear. V lost 4 bases, J lost 6 bases, and 7 bases lay in between. CDR1 and CDR2 from the germline V gene are SGHTA and FQGTGA. The CDR3 spans 12 residues. The CDR3 DNA sequence: TGTGCCAGCAGCTCTAGTTTCAATGAGCAGTTCTTC. Translated: CASSSSFNEQFF. Full variable domain (outside the CDR3, taken from reference TRBV7-3 and TRBJ2-1): GAGVSQTPSNKVTEKGKYVELRCDPISGHTALYWYRQSLGQGPEFLIYFQGTGAADDSGLPNDRFFAVRPEGSVSTLKIQRTERGDSAVYLCASSSSFNEQFFGPGTRLTVL.

This rearrangement joins TRBV5-1 to TRBJ2-7; D may be TRBD2 (5 bases). Per the germline V gene, CDR1 is SGHRS and CDR2 is YFSETQ. The V gene lost 1 base and the J gene lost 3 bases, with 11 bases spanning the gap. This CDR3 has 14 amino acids. CDR3 DNA sequence: TGCGCCAGCAGCTTGTCGTTCGGGGACTACGAGCAGTACTTC. It is translated as CASSLSFGDYEQYF.

V gene TRBV18 combines with J gene TRBJ1-5; TRBD1 matches 8 bases. CDR3 length: 17 residues. J gave up 4 bases and V 3 bases, and 11 bases lay outside the gene matches. The germline CDR1 and CDR2 sequences are KGHSH and LQKENI. CDR3 nucleotides: TGTGCCAGCTCACCTGTAGGTAAGGACAGGGCTAATCAGCCCCAGCATTTT. This codes for CASSPVGKDRANQPQHF.

This chain links TRBV14 with TRBJ2-1, with D tentatively TRBD2 (6 bases). Germline lookup yields CDR1 SGHDN and CDR2 FVKESK. The CDR3 contains 15 residues. Trimming stripped 1 base from V and 6 bases from J, with 13 bases between. The CDR3 nucleotides read TGTGCCAGCAGCCAAGCACAGTGGGGACTCAATGAGCAGTTCTTC. It translates to CASSQAQWGLNEQFF.

The chain employs TRBV7-9 and TRBJ2-7; tentatively, D is TRBD2 (5 bases). V lost 1 base and J 0 bases, leaving 10 bases between the germline ends. The germline V gene encodes CDR1 SEHNR and CDR2 FQNEAQ (reference sequence). CDR3 length: 15 residues. CDR3 sequence reads: CASSLVSGSSYEQYF. The DNA of the CDR3 is TGTGCCAGCAGCTTAGTCTCGGGGAGCTCCTACGAGCAGTACTTC.

V is TRBV18 and J is TRBJ2-7, with TRBD2 matching over 8 bases. The V segment lost 0 bases and the J segment 1 base; nucleotides outside the gene matches: 5. Germline V lookup: CDR1 KGHSH, CDR2 LQKENI. This CDR3 has 16 residues. For the CDR3, the DNA is TGTGCCAGCTCACCACCCAAAGGGACTAGGTCCTACGAGCAGTACTTC. Its protein product is CASSPPKGTRSYEQYF.

This clone has only a few counts. The chain has TRBV5-1 and TRBJ2-7; 11 positions agree with TRBD2. Losses at the gene ends were 6 bases for V and 4 bases for J; bases not matched to a gene: 6. This CDR3 region has 14 residues. Germline CDR1 is SGHRS and CDR2 is YFSETQ. The CDR3 spells CASNPGLAEYEQYF. The DNA for the CDR3 is TGCGCCAGCAACCCGGGACTAGCGGAGTACGAGCAGTACTTC.

The V gene is TRBV5-8, the J gene TRBJ2-7; 9 nucleotides agree with TRBD1. After removal of 0 bases from V and 4 bases from J, the junction contained 5 bases not matched to a gene. The CDR3 length is 15 residues. Looked up from germline, CDR1 is SGHTS and CDR2 is YDEGEE. CDR3 DNA: TGTGCCAGCAGCTTGGCGGGACAGGGTGGGTACGAGCAGTACTTC. Its protein is CASSLAGQGGYEQYF.